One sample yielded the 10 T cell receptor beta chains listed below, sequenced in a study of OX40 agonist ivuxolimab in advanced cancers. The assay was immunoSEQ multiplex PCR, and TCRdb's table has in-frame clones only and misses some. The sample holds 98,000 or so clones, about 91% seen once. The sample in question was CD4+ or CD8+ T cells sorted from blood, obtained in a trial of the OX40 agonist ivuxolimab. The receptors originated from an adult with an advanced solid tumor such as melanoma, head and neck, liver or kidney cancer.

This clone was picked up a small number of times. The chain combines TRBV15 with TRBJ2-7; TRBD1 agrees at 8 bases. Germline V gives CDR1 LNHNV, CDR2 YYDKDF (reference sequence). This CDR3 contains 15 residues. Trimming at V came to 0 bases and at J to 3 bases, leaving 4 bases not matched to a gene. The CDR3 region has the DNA TGTGCCACCAGCAGAGATGCCGGGACAGGCTACGAGCAGTACTTC. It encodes CATSRDAGTGYEQYF.

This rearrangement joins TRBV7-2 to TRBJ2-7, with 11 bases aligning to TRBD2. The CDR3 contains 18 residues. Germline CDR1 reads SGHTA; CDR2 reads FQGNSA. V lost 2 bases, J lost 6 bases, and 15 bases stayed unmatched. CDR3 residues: CASSLTQTSGDSLAEQYF. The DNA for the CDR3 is TGTGCCAGCAGCTTAACCCAGACTAGCGGGGACTCCTTGGCCGAGCAGTACTTC.

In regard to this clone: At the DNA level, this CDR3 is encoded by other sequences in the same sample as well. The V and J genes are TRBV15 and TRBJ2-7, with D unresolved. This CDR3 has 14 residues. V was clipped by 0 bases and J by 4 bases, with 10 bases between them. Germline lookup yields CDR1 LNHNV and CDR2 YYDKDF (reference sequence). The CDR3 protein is CATSRDLAAYEQYF. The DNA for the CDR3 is TGTGCCACCAGCAGAGATTTGGCAGCTTACGAGCAGTACTTC.

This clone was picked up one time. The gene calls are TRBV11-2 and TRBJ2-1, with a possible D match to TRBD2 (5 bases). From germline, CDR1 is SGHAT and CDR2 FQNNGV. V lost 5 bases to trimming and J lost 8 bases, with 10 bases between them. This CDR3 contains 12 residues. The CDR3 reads CASSTAVDEQFF. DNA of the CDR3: TGTGCCAGCAGCACAGCGGTCGATGAGCAGTTCTTC.

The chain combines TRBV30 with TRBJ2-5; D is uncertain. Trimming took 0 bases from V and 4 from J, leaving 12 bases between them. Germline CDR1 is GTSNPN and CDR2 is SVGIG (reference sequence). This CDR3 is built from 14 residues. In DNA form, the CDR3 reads TGTGCCTGGAGTGTACCAGGTGTTCGAGAGACCCAGTACTTC. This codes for CAWSVPGVRETQYF.

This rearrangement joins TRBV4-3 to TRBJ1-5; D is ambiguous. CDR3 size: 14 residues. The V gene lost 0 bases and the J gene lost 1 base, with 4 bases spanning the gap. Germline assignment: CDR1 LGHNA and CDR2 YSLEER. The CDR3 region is CASSQDRSNQPQHF. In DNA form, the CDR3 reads TGCGCCAGCAGCCAAGACAGAAGCAATCAGCCCCAGCATTTT.

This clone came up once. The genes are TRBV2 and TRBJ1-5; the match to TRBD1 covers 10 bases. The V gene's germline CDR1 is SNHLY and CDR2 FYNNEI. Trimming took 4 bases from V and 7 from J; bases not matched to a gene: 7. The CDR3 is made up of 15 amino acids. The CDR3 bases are TGTGCCAGCAGTGCCGGACAGGGGGGAAGACAGCCCCAGCATTTT. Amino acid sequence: CASSAGQGGRQPQHF.

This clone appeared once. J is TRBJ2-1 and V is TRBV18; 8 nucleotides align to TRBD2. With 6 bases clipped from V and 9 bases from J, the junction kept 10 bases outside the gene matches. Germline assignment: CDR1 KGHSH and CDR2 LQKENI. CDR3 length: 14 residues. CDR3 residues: CASSEVAGIREQFF. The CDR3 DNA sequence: TGTGCCAGCTCGGAAGTAGCGGGGATCCGTGAGCAGTTCTTC.

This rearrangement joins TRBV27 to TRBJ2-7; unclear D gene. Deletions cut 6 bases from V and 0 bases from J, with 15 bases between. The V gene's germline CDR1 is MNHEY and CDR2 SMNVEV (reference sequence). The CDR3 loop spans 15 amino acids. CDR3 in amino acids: CASSNPHQRSYEQYF. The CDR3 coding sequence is TGTGCCAGCAGCAACCCTCACCAGCGCTCCTACGAGCAGTACTTC.

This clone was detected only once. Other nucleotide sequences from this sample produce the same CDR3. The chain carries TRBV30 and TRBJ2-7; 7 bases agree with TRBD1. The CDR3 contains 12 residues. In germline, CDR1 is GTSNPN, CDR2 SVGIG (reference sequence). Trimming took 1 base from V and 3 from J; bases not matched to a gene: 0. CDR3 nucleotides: TGTGCCTGGAGTGGACAGGGCTACGAGCAGTACTTC. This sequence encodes CAWSGQGYEQYF.